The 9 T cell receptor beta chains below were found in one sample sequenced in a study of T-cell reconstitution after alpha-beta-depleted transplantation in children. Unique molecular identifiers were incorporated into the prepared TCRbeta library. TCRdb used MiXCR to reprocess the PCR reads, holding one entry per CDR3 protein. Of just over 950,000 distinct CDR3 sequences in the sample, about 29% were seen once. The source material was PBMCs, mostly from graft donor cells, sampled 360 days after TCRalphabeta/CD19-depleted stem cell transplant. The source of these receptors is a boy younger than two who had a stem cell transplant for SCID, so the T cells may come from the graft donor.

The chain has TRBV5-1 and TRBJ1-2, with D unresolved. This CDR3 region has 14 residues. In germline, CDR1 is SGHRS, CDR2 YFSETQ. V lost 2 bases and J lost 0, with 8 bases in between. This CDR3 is CASSLGPANYGYTF. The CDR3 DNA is TGCGCCAGCAGCTTAGGTCCCGCTAACTATGGCTACACCTTC.

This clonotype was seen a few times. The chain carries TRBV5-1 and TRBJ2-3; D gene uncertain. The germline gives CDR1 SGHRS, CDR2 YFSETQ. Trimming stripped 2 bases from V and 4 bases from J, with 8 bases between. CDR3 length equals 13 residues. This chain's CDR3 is CASSLEIPDTQYF. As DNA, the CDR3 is TGCGCCAGCAGCTTAGAGATTCCAGATACGCAGTATTTT. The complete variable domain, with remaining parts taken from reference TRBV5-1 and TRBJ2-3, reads KAGVTQTPRYLIKTRGQQVTLSCSPISGHRSVSWYQQTPGQGLQFLFEYFSETQRNKGNFPGRFSGRQFSNSRSEMNVSTLELGDSALYLCASSLEIPDTQYFGPGTRLTVL.

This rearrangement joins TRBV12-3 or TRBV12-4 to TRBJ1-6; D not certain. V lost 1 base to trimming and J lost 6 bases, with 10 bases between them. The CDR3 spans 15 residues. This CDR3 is CASSLGRRANSPLHF. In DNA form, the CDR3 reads TGTGCCAGCAGTTTAGGGCGCCGGGCTAATTCACCCCTCCACTTT.

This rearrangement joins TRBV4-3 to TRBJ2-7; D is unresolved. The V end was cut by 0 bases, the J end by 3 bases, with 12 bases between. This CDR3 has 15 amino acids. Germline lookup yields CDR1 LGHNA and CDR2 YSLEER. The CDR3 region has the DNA TGCGCCAGCAGCCAAGATGCCTTAGCTTACTACGAGCAGTACTTC. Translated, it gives CASSQDALAYYEQYF.

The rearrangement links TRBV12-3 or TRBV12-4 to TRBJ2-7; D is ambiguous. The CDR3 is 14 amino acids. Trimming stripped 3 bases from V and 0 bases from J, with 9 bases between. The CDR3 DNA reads TGTGCCAGCAGTTTTAGTCCGAGCTCCTACGAGCAGTACTTC. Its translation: CASSFSPSSYEQYF.

In DNA form, the CDR3 reads TGCAGTGCCTCCTTAGCTATGAACACTGAAGCTTTCTTT. Residues: CSASLAMNTEAFF. V usage is TRBV20-1 and J usage is TRBJ1-1; D not resolved. Germline CDR1 is DFQATT and CDR2 is SNEGSKA (reference sequence). V was shortened by 6 bases and J by 0 bases, with 11 bases between the two germline ends. This CDR3 has 13 amino acids.

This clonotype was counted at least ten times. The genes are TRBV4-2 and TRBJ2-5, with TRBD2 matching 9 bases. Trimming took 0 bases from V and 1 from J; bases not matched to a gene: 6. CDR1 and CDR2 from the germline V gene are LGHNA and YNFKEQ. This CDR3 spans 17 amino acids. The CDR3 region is CASSQDLSGGLQETQYF. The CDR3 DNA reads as TGTGCCAGCAGCCAAGATCTCAGCGGGGGGCTCCAAGAGACCCAGTACTTC.

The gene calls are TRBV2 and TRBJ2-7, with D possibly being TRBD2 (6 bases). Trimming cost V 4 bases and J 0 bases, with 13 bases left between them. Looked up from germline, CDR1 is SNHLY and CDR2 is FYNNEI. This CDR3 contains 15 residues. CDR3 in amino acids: CASSGEGGSSYEQYF. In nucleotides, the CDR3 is TGTGCCAGCAGTGGAGAGGGAGGAAGCTCCTACGAGCAGTACTTC.

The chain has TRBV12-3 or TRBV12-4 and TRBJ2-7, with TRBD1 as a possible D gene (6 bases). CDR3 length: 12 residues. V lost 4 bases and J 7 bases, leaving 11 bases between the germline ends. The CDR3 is CASSSLGGEQYF. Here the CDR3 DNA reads TGTGCCAGCAGTTCGCTAGGGGGTGAGCAGTACTTC.